The 14 T cell receptor beta chains given below trace back to one sample, sequenced in a study of CD8 T cells in ankylosing spondylitis. Study findings and constraints: A motif in TCR beta, a set of fewer than ten highly homologous variants, appeared characteristic of ankylosing spondylitis blood.

These receptors have no known antigen. MiXCR was run by TCRdb on the 5' RACE reads, yielding one entry per CDR3 protein. The top ten clones hold under 0.9% of a sample with around 450,000 distinct CDR3 sequences, roughly 25% of them seen once. The sequenced sample consisted of blood, either unsorted or a sorted T cell fraction (not recorded which). Source of these receptors: a male donor with ankylosing spondylitis.

This rearrangement joins TRBV4-1 to TRBJ2-2; 9 bases fit TRBD2. CDR1 is MGHRA, CDR2 YSYEKL, per germline. CDR3 length equals 19 residues. J was trimmed by 3 bases and V by 1 base; bases with no gene match: 12. The CDR3 protein is CASSQGRGAGGMYTGELFF. Written as DNA, the CDR3 is TGCGCCAGCAGCCAAGGGAGGGGAGCGGGAGGAATGTACACCGGGGAGCTGTTTTTT.

This clonotype has more than one count but fewer than ten. V is TRBV24-1 and J is TRBJ2-5; 8 bases match TRBD1. Trimming at V came to 3 bases and at J to 2 bases, leaving 7 bases not matched to a gene. The CDR3 totals 16 residues. Germline-derived CDR1 and CDR2 are KGHDR and SFDVKD. CDR3 region: CATSDPGRGHQETQYF. The CDR3 DNA reads as TGTGCCACCAGTGATCCCGGCAGGGGGCATCAAGAGACCCAGTACTTC.

This clonotype was counted only a few times. This chain uses TRBV5-1 with TRBJ2-3; D gene uncertain. Per germline, CDR1 SGHRS and CDR2 YFSETQ. Trimming left V 7 bases short and J 3 bases short, with 12 bases between. The CDR3 consists of 13 residues. Here the CDR3 reads CASRQEGTDTQYF. The CDR3 DNA reads TGCGCCAGCCGCCAGGAAGGGACAGATACGCAGTATTTT.

This clonotype was seen more than once but under ten times. The V call is TRBV12-3 or TRBV12-4, the J call TRBJ2-7, with TRBD2 matching 8 bases. The CDR3 has 14 amino acids. Losses at the gene ends were 3 bases for V and 4 bases for J; bases not matched to a gene: 5. In DNA form, the CDR3 reads TGTGCCAGCAGTTTTACTAGCGGACCTTACGAGCAGTACTTC. It encodes CASSFTSGPYEQYF.

This clonotype was counted between two and nine times. J is TRBJ2-1 and V is TRBV4-2; no clear D. Trimming removed 0 bases from V and 5 bases from J, with 5 bases in between. CDR1 is LGHNA, CDR2 YNFKEQ, per germline. The CDR3 is 13 amino acids. The CDR3 region has the DNA TGTGCCAGCAGCCAAGATCAAGACAATGAGCAGTTCTTC. As protein: CASSQDQDNEQFF.

V and J are TRBV6-1 and TRBJ1-2; perhaps TRBD1 as D (6 bases). Germline V lookup: CDR1 MNHNS, CDR2 SASEGT. V was shortened by 7 bases and J by 0 bases, with 12 bases between the two germline ends. The CDR3 is 14 amino acids. Written as DNA, the CDR3 is TGTGCCAGCACCATGGACAGCACTAACTATGGCTACACCTTC. Amino acids: CASTMDSTNYGYTF.

This chain joins TRBV20-1 and TRBJ2-7; possible D gene TRBD2, 6 bases. The CDR3 is 15 amino acids. V was cut by 2 bases and J by 0 bases, with 14 bases left in between. From germline, CDR1 is DFQATT and CDR2 SNEGSKA (reference sequence). CDR3 sequence reads: CSARRAGRPSYEQYF. CDR3 sequence (DNA): TGCAGTGCTAGAAGAGCGGGCCGCCCCTCCTACGAGCAGTACTTC.

This clonotype was seen only once. At one end the junction does not follow the germline gene, possibly because of a read error. The rearrangement links TRBV5-1 to TRBJ2-7, with 9 bases fitting TRBD2. This CDR3 is 16 amino acids long. Germline V gene data show CDR1 as SGHRS and CDR2 as YFSETQ. CDR3 protein: CASSLGGREVSFEQYF. Written as DNA, the CDR3 is TGCGCCAGCAGCTTGGGCGGGAGGGAAGTATCCTTCGAGCAGTACTTC.

This clonotype showed up just a few times. This sequence joins TRBV5-1 and TRBJ2-2, with TRBD1 matching 7 bases. CDR1 is SGHRS and CDR2 is YFSETQ in the germline V gene. This CDR3 comprises 16 residues. V shed 0 bases and J 2 bases; nucleotides not matched to a gene: 4. DNA of the CDR3: TGCGCCAGCAGCTTGGCGGCAGGGGGAAACACCGGGGAGCTGTTTTTT. The encoded protein is CASSLAAGGNTGELFF. Full variable domain (remainder filled in from reference TRBV5-1 and TRBJ2-2): KAGVTQTPRYLIKTRGQQVTLSCSPISGHRSVSWYQQTPGQGLQFLFEYFSETQRNKGNFPGRFSGRQFSNSRSEMNVSTLELGDSALYLCASSLAAGGNTGELFFGEGSRLTVL.

This clonotype has only a few counts. The chain joins TRBV5-4 to TRBJ2-2; TRBD1 or TRBD2 may be the D gene (5 bases each). There are 15 residues in the CDR3. Trimming stripped 1 base from V and 5 bases from J, with 12 bases between. Per germline, CDR1 SGHNT and CDR2 YYREEE (reference sequence). The CDR3 region has the DNA TGTGCCAGCAGCTTGCGGCAGGGAGAAACCGGGGAGCTGTTTTTT. Translated, it gives CASSLRQGETGELFF.

This clonotype has more than one count but fewer than ten. This chain connects TRBV6-1 to TRBJ1-2; no reliable D call. Trimming took off 5 bases at V and 8 bases at J, with 9 bases between the two ends. The CDR3 covers 11 residues. The V gene's germline CDR1 is MNHNS and CDR2 SASEGT. In DNA form, the CDR3 reads TGTGCCAGCAGTCCGCATGAAGGCTACACCTTC. Translation: CASSPHEGYTF.

The CDR3 here is CSASYRGPQETQYF. For the CDR3, the DNA is TGCAGTGCTAGTTACAGGGGGCCCCAAGAGACCCAGTACTTC. This chain links TRBV20-1 with TRBJ2-5, with TRBD1 matching over 9 bases. V was pared by 3 bases and J by 1 base, with 3 bases of the junction left unmatched. Germline V CDR1 and CDR2: DFQATT, SNEGSKA (reference sequence). This CDR3 is built from 14 residues.

The chain combines TRBV10-3 with TRBJ1-4; D possibly corresponds to TRBD1 (5 bases). This CDR3 has 16 amino acids. The germline V gene has CDR1 ENHRY and CDR2 SYGVKD. Trimming pared 2 bases from V and 0 bases from J, leaving 10 bases between. The CDR3 loop reads CAISEIRAATNEKLFF. CDR3 DNA: TGTGCCATCAGTGAGATCAGGGCCGCAACTAATGAAAAACTGTTTTTT.

The J gene is TRBJ2-1, the V gene TRBV20-1, with 10 bases matching TRBD2. The V gene's germline CDR1 is DFQATT and CDR2 SNEGSKA (reference sequence). This CDR3 contains 14 residues. V lost 5 bases, J lost 3 bases, and 4 bases stayed unmatched. This CDR3 reads CSAPSGRIYNEQFF. CDR3 nucleotide sequence: TGCAGTGCTCCTAGCGGGAGAATCTACAATGAGCAGTTCTTC.